This TCR beta chain was profiled in a study of blood T cell repertoires in COVID-19 (dated by TCRdb to 2018 to 2021). With respect to the entire study: Samples from collaborators originated in the United States, Italy and Spain and spanned both the acute and convalescent phases of COVID-19. The material from the prospective study consisted of cDNA or gDNA derived from T cells, B-cell-depleted T cells, or PBMCs. Deeply sampled blood TCRbeta repertoires from subjects exposed to, actively infected with, or recovered from COVID-19 were included in the dataset. A freely available public database, intended as a resource for researchers studying the immune response to SARS-CoV-2, is where the repertoires were released. Samples came from the ongoing ImmuneRACE study (first 160 participants) plus 1,254 subjects from 6 global collaborators. The sample metadata nearly always contained a de-identified subject ID, COVID-19 status, age in years and sex. Where available, HLA class I and class II types were taken from metadata supplied by the sample provider and were not determined by assay-based typing.

TCRbeta CDR3 regions were amplified from genomic DNA using the immunoSEQ Assay, a bias-controlled multiplex PCR. Under the source paper's analysis protocol: Within the assay, amplification of reference gene primers was used to estimate how many nucleated cells each sample contained. To quantify the absolute abundance of each unique TCRbeta CDR3 rearrangement, sequence reads were collapsed and filtered. For each sample, productive Simpson clonality was calculated as the square root of Simpson's diversity index across productive rearrangements. TCRdb's version of the immuneACCESS table is confined to in-frame rearrangements and falls short of the full clone set. An unresolved V gene accounts for under half of the shortfall where checked; the remainder is of unknown origin. The V and J calls and clone size are taken from that table; D and trimming were inferred from the DNA. In this sample the table shows fewer than 350,000 clones, 85% of which occur a single time. The ten largest clones represent 1.5% to 2% of the sample.

Participants in the prospective study were aged 18 to 89 years, lived in about two dozen United States geographic areas, and enrolled through a virtual design. Cohort assignment in the prospective study relied on participant-reported clinical history from a screening survey and a study questionnaire. Exposed participants had been in contact, within 2 weeks of entering the study, with a person who had a PCR-confirmed or clinician-diagnosed case of COVID-19. Mobile phlebotomists in the prospective study collected whole blood, serum and a nasopharyngeal or oropharyngeal swab from every participant. Prospective study participants could optionally give additional blood draws and questionnaires over an approximately two-month period. Prospective study blood samples were shipped either frozen or at room temperature before DNA extraction. Of note for this clone: Its recognized antigen is unknown. Base qualities are not at hand, and no much larger clone is one base apart.

Points the paper makes about the study in general: The amount of clinical and demographic metadata varied by source and participant and was provided uncurated.

From the germline V gene (reference sequence), CDR1 is SGHKS and CDR2 is YYEKEE. Spanning cysteine to phenylalanine, the CDR3 consists of 14 amino acids. Just CDR3 DNA is preserved here, 42 bases in frame from base 1. The junction carries 14 bases between V and J, which are trimmed by 4 bases and 4 bases respectively. The TCR comes from a woman between 25 and 40 years old who had been exposed to COVID-19. Source material: PBMCs or T cells enriched from blood (not recorded which). The rearranged chain carries TRBV5-5 and TRBJ2-5, with a tentative D gene TRBD1 over 6 matching bases. The nucleotide sequence reads TGTGCCAGCAGCCGAACCTGGGGGCCAGAGACCCAGTACTTC. It specifies CASSRTWGPETQYF.